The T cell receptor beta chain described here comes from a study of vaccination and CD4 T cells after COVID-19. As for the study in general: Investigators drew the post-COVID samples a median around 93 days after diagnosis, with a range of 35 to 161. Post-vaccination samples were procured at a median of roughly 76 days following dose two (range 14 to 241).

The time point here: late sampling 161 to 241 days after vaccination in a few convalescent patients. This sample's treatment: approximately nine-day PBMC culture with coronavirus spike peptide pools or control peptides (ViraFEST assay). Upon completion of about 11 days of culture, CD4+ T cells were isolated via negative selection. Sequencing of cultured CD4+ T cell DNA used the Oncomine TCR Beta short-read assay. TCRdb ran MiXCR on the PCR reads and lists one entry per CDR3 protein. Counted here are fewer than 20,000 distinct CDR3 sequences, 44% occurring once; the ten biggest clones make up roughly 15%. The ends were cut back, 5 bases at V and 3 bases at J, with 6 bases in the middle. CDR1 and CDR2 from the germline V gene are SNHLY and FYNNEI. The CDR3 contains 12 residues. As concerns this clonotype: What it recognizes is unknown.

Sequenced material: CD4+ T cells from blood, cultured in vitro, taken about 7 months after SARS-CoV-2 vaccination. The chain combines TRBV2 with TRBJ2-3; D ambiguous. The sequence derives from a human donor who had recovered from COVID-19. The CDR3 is CASSKWTDTQYF. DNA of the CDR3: TGTGCCAGCAGTAAATGGACAGATACGCAGTATTTT.